This is a list of T cell receptor beta chains from one sample in a study of blood T cell repertoires in COVID-19. Profiling relied on immunoSEQ multiplex PCR, and the TCRdb table lists in-frame clones only, not all of them. Seen here are about 210,000 clones, just over 90% observed once, and the top ten hold roughly 1.2%. The sequencing input was peripheral blood. The receptors derive from a young man with acute or convalescent COVID-19. Both conserved end residues are trimmed from each CDR3. A D gene is named only where the DNA matches it firmly.

D: -
V: TRBV5-8
J: TRBJ1-3
CDR3: ASSFSGNTIY

D: TRBD1
V: TRBV6-5
J: TRBJ1-6
CDR3: ASSYETGGNSPLH

D: TRBD1
V: TRBV19
J: TRBJ1-6
CDR3: ASSLYPGQSSYNSPLH

D: -
V: TRBV3-1/TRBV3-2
J: TRBJ2-5
CDR3: ASSLRGVGETQY

D: -
V: TRBV5-1
J: TRBJ2-7
CDR3: ASSLDNSYEQY

D: -
V: TRBV21-1
J: TRBJ2-2
CDR3: ASSKGGQRANTGELF

D: -
V: TRBV19
J: TRBJ1-5
CDR3: ASSMVGAGNQPQH

D: TRBD1
V: TRBV30
J: TRBJ1-2
CDR3: AFYTGGGGYT

D: -
V: TRBV5-1
J: TRBJ1-5
CDR3: ASSLGGLYQPQH

D: TRBD1
V: TRBV19
J: TRBJ1-5
CDR3: ASSIRMGQGIVSQPQH

D: -
V: TRBV30
J: TRBJ2-7
CDR3: AWSQDSPGEQY

D: TRBD1
V: TRBV6-1
J: TRBJ2-1
CDR3: ASSGPRDRGLGYNEQF

D: -
V: TRBV30
J: TRBJ1-2
CDR3: AWRGGIQQSPNYGYT

D: TRBD1
V: TRBV5-4
J: TRBJ1-1
CDR3: ASSKGQGGIGPEAF

D: TRBD2
V: TRBV30
J: TRBJ2-1
CDR3: AWVSGSYNEQF

D: -
V: TRBV3-1/TRBV3-2
J: TRBJ2-2
CDR3: ASRRMAGELF

D: TRBD1
V: TRBV6-6
J: TRBJ2-3
CDR3: ASLSDRGSNTQY

D: -
V: TRBV27
J: TRBJ1-6
CDR3: ASRTAGALH

D: -
V: TRBV12-3/TRBV12-4
J: TRBJ2-3
CDR3: ASSLVRAGRVA

D: TRBD2
V: TRBV4-1
J: TRBJ2-7
CDR3: ASSRLAGQKDEQY

D: TRBD1
V: TRBV5-1
J: TRBJ1-1
CDR3: ASSPMTGRFSTEAF